This T cell receptor beta chain was obtained from a study of a mutant IDH1 vaccine in newly diagnosed glioma listed by TCRdb under 2021. Describing the broader study: Of the roughly 30 treated patients, around 60% were male and roughly 38% were female, and a mean age of approximately 40 years was recorded. Prior to enrollment, standard therapy consisting of radiotherapy alone, temozolomide alone, or radiochemotherapy with temozolomide had been administered to patients, with the combination being received by most patients. Peripheral blood samples were drawn at six visits, namely V03 (baseline), V05, V07, V10, V12 and V13. For exploratory analyses, 25 to 30 treated patients had longitudinal TCRB deep sequencing done wherever samples were available.

The time point label, read with the paper, signifies: baseline, week 1 (first vaccination visit). The meaning of the sample's treatment or condition label: pre-vaccination baseline after standard-of-care therapy. The donors had newly diagnosed IDH1-mutant astrocytomas of WHO grade 3 or 4 that showed loss of nuclear ATRX. The samples were drawn from NOA16, a multicentre, single-arm, open-label phase I trial in Germany that tested a mutant IDH1 peptide vaccine in humans for the first time. Blood drawn at visit V03 was used as the baseline sample for immunogenicity testing. Genomic DNA for TCRB sequencing was extracted from EDTA blood using the DNeasy Blood and Tissue Kit. Note on this clone: It has no known antigen specificity. Qualities for individual bases were not recorded, and no much larger clone is one base off.

Receptor libraries were prepared by the immunoSEQ multiplex PCR assay. The hsTCRB Kit was used according to the manufacturer's protocol to amplify rearranged TCR beta chain sequences. TCRB libraries were sequenced on an Illumina MiSeq. On the authors' methods: Demultiplexing, trimming and gene mapping were performed with the kit vendor's proprietary platform. The source is immuneACCESS, and TCRdb retained only in-frame sequences with V and J called. Part of the clones is not carried over; for the studies checked, unresolved V genes explain less than half of this, and the remainder is unexplained. That table is the source of V, J and clone size, and D and trimming were worked out from the DNA. The sample yields some 90,000 clones; more than 65% were counted once. Clones ranked in the top ten supply about 5.1% of the sample. Summary of the overall study and its limitations: No apparent relationship was observed between pseudoprogression and alterations in the top peripheral T cell clonotypes detected by TCRB sequencing. According to the authors, sample limitations meant that analyses of patient blood samples could not be reproduced. Immune responses induced by the vaccine were seen in approximately 92% of patients across multiple MHC alleles. PBMC samples for TCRB deep sequencing were selected based on availability.

CDR1 and CDR2 were assigned from the germline V gene (reference sequence) as LNHDA and SQIVND. The CDR3 goes from the cysteine to the phenylalanine over 16 residues. Just the 48-base CDR3 DNA is kept, in frame starting at base 1. Deletion took 0 bases off V and 7 bases off J, with a span of 18 bases between the germline ends. The receptor comes from a man aged 35 to 55 with glioma. Some clones in this sample may be carry-over from other donors' samples. The chain was built from TRBV19 and TRBJ1-2; the D gene is not confidently resolved. This material consisted of PBMCs, taken from a glioma patient treated with radiotherapy, temozolomide or both. The CDR3 reads as follows: CASSIDGSRGLSGYTF. The DNA sequence is TGTGCCAGTAGTATAGATGGCAGCCGAGGGCTGAGTGGCTACACCTTC.